In this sample, the clone carrying this T cell receptor beta chain turned up once. Its antigen is as yet unknown. At the DNA level, this CDR3 is encoded by other sequences in the same sample as well. This entry is derived from a study of shared clonotypes between healthy human individuals. General study findings and limits: It was observed that approximately 5% of naive CD4 clonotypes were shared across a handful of donors.

Trimming removed 8 bases at V and 2 bases at J, with 11 bases between. Per germline, CDR1 SGHRS and CDR2 YFSETQ. The CDR3 sequence is 13 residues long. TCRdb's table, derived via immunoSEQ multiplex PCR, lists solely in-frame clones and lacks some. The sample carries 1.4 million to 1.5 million clones, around 95% recorded once. The sequencing input was naive CD4+ T cells sorted from blood. Noted subset: CD45RA+ positively selected. This sequence was found in a man aged 25-45 years in good health. The rearrangement joins TRBV5-1 to TRBJ2-1; D not resolved. CDR3 DNA sequence: TGCGCCAGTGGGCGGCTAGCCTACAATGAGCAGTTCTTC. Amino acids: CASGRLAYNEQFF.